This is a list of T cell receptor beta chains from one sample in a study of T-cell reconstitution after alpha-beta-depleted transplantation in children. TCRdb re-analysed the PCR reads in MiXCR, keeping a single row per CDR3 protein. The sample yields some 460,000 distinct CDR3 sequences, 15% to 20% seen once. The sample consisted of PBMCs, mostly from graft donor cells, taken 360 days after TCRalphabeta/CD19-depleted stem cell transplant. These receptors originate from a boy under two years old who had a stem cell transplant for Wiskott-Aldrich syndrome, so the T cells may come from the graft donor. Both conserved end residues are part of each CDR3. Each record gives: V gene, clone size, D gene, J gene, CDR3 DNA, CDR3 protein. The D gene is left open where the match is weak. Clone size is given for some rows only: seen once, a few or many times, or a class if the clone is expanded.

V: TRBV20-1; size: few; D: NA; J: TRBJ1-2; DNA: TGCAGTGCTGTTAAGGGAGCTAACTATGGCTACACCTTC; CDR3: CSAVKGANYGYTF
V: TRBV6-1; size: NA; D: TRBD1; J: TRBJ2-7; DNA: TGTGCCAGCAGTGATTTACCCAGGGGGCCGCAGTACTTC; CDR3: CASSDLPRGPQYF
V: TRBV7-9; size: NA; D: TRBD1; J: TRBJ1-1; DNA: TGTGCCAGCCTATACGGACAGGGCACTGAAGCTTTCTTT; CDR3: CASLYGQGTEAFF
V: TRBV12-3/TRBV12-4; size: NA; D: NA; J: TRBJ2-5; DNA: TGTGCCAGCAGTTTAAGCATTCGACAGAAAGAGACCCAGTACTTC; CDR3: CASSLSIRQKETQYF
V: TRBV5-1; size: few; D: TRBD2; J: TRBJ2-5; DNA: TGCGCCAGCAGCTCGGGACTAGCGGGGGTTCAGGAGACCCAGTACTTC; CDR3: CASSSGLAGVQETQYF
V: TRBV29-1; size: NA; D: NA; J: TRBJ2-7; DNA: TGCAGCGTTGCTCGCCAGGAGGGTCGCTCCTACGAGCAGTACTTC; CDR3: CSVARQEGRSYEQYF
V: TRBV10-3; size: NA; D: TRBD1; J: TRBJ2-5; DNA: TGTGCCATCAGTGATAAGGGACAGACCAAAGAGACCCAGTACTTC; CDR3: CAISDKGQTKETQYF
V: TRBV3-1; size: many; D: NA; J: TRBJ2-7; DNA: TGTGCCAGCAGCTCAACCCGGGGGAAGAACGAGCAGTACTTC; CDR3: CASSSTRGKNEQYF
V: TRBV7-9; size: many; D: NA; J: TRBJ1-5; DNA: TGTGCCAGCAGCTGGTGGGACGTCCCAGGGTCAGATACGCAGCATTTT; CDR3: CASSWWDVPGSDTQHF
V: TRBV20-1; size: NA; D: NA; J: TRBJ2-2; DNA: TGCAGTGCCCAGGAGGTGAGGGGCGGCATCGCCGGGGAGCTGTTTTTT; CDR3: CSAQEVRGGIAGELFF
V: TRBV11-1; size: few; D: TRBD2; J: TRBJ2-4; DNA: TGTGCCAGCAGCTTATTTCAGGGACTAGGAGGGGTCCTAGCCAAAAACATTCAGTACTTC; CDR3: CASSLFQGLGGVLAKNIQYF
V: TRBV12-3/TRBV12-4; size: NA; D: NA; J: TRBJ1-1; DNA: TGTGCCAGCAGTTTCCCCGGGGGGAGCACTGAAGCTTTCTTT; CDR3: CASSFPGGSTEAFF
V: TRBV4-1; size: NA; D: TRBD2; J: TRBJ2-5; DNA: TGCGCCAGCAGCCAAATCCATGGACTAGCGGAGACCCAGTACTTC; CDR3: CASSQIHGLAETQYF
V: TRBV20-1; size: few; D: TRBD1; J: TRBJ2-3; DNA: TGCAGTGCTAGAGATTCGGGGACAGGCACAGATACGCAGTATTTT; CDR3: CSARDSGTGTDTQYF
V: TRBV3-1; size: few; D: NA; J: TRBJ1-6; DNA: TGTGCCAGCAGCCAACTATCGCTGAATTCACCCCTCCACTTT; CDR3: CASSQLSLNSPLHF
V: TRBV7-8; size: NA; D: TRBD2; J: TRBJ2-7; DNA: TGTGCCAGCAGCTTAGTGGGACTAGCGGGGGCTCTATTCTCCTACGAGCAGTACTTC; CDR3: CASSLVGLAGALFSYEQYF
V: TRBV4-2; size: NA; D: TRBD1; J: TRBJ2-2; DNA: TGTGCCAGCAGCCAAGACGGACAGGGGGACACCGGGGAGCTGTTTTTT; CDR3: CASSQDGQGDTGELFF
V: TRBV27; size: few; D: TRBD2; J: TRBJ2-2; DNA: TGTGCCAGCAGTTTATATCGGGGGGGGAACACCGGGGAGCTGTTTTTT; CDR3: CASSLYRGGNTGELFF
V: TRBV5-1; size: NA; D: NA; J: TRBJ2-7; DNA: TGCGCCAGCAGCCCCGGGAGCGGAACATACTACGAGCAGTACTTC; CDR3: CASSPGSGTYYEQYF
V: TRBV6-2/TRBV6-3; size: few; D: TRBD2; J: TRBJ2-1; DNA: TGTGCCAGCAGTTACCCTTTCGAGACTAGCGGGAGAAGGAGGGAGCAGTTCTTC; CDR3: CASSYPFETSGRRREQFF
V: TRBV24-1; size: NA; D: NA; J: TRBJ2-1; DNA: TGTGCCACCAGTGATTCACACAGGGTCTACAATGAGCAGTTCTTC; CDR3: CATSDSHRVYNEQFF
V: TRBV7-8; size: NA; D: NA; J: TRBJ2-7; DNA: TGTGCCAGCAGCTTCGGAGATACTAGCTCCACCTACGAGCAGTACTTC; CDR3: CASSFGDTSSTYEQYF
V: TRBV19; size: NA; D: NA; J: TRBJ1-2; DNA: TGTGCCAGTAGTCGGACACCGGTTACTAACTATGGCTACACCTTC; CDR3: CASSRTPVTNYGYTF
V: TRBV7-8; size: few; D: NA; J: TRBJ2-5; DNA: TGTGCCAGCAGCTTAGTACTTCGAGAGACCCAGTACTTC; CDR3: CASSLVLRETQYF
V: TRBV7-2; size: few; D: NA; J: TRBJ2-3; DNA: TGTGCCAGCAGCCCTGATTGGACTCCTACTAGCACAGATACGCAGTATTTT; CDR3: CASSPDWTPTSTDTQYF
V: TRBV7-6; size: NA; D: NA; J: TRBJ2-3; DNA: TGTGCCAGCAAAAGCCAAGGGGGGGGCACAGATACGCAGTATTTT; CDR3: CASKSQGGGTDTQYF
V: TRBV5-1; size: NA; D: NA; J: TRBJ2-1; DNA: TGCGCCAGCAGCTTGGATCTAGACTACAATGAGCAGTTCTTC; CDR3: CASSLDLDYNEQFF
V: TRBV30; size: few; D: NA; J: TRBJ2-1; DNA: TGTGCCTGCTACAGCGGGTATGACAATGAGCAGTTCTTC; CDR3: CACYSGYDNEQFF
V: TRBV5-6; size: few; D: TRBD1; J: TRBJ2-5; DNA: TGTGCCAGCAGCTTAGCAGGGGGAATCCAAGAGACCCAGTACTTC; CDR3: CASSLAGGIQETQYF
V: TRBV29-1; size: NA; D: NA; J: TRBJ2-5; DNA: TGCAGCGTTGTATTGGTAGAAGAGACCCAGTACTTC; CDR3: CSVVLVEETQYF
V: TRBV4-3; size: NA; D: NA; J: TRBJ2-1; DNA: TGCGCCAGCAGCCAAATTAGCGAGAGAATCCGCCCCTCCTACAATGAGCAGTTCTTC; CDR3: CASSQISERIRPSYNEQFF
V: TRBV7-9; size: few; D: NA; J: TRBJ2-7; DNA: TGTGCCAGCAGCTCAGAGGGGACATACTACGAGCAGTACTTC; CDR3: CASSSEGTYYEQYF
V: TRBV7-9; size: many; D: NA; J: TRBJ1-1; DNA: TGTGCCAGCAGCTTAGGGGGTTTTCCGTTCACTGAAGCTTTCTTT; CDR3: CASSLGGFPFTEAFF
V: TRBV12-3/TRBV12-4; size: few; D: TRBD1; J: TRBJ2-5; DNA: TGTGCCAGCAGTTTTTTCCTGGGGACAGGGGCAGAGACCCAGTACTTC; CDR3: CASSFFLGTGAETQYF
V: TRBV7-7; size: NA; D: NA; J: TRBJ2-2; DNA: TGTGCCAGCAGCTTTATCTGGACAAGACCAGACACCGGGGAGCTGTTTTTT; CDR3: CASSFIWTRPDTGELFF
V: TRBV20-1; size: few; D: NA; J: TRBJ2-4; DNA: TGCAGTGCTAGAGCCGTTGGGGGGCTGAACATTCAGTACTTC; CDR3: CSARAVGGLNIQYF
V: TRBV30; size: NA; D: TRBD1; J: TRBJ2-2; DNA: TGTGCCTGGAGACCGAGGGGGCGCAGCACCGGGGAGCTGTTTTTT; CDR3: CAWRPRGRSTGELFF
V: TRBV4-3; size: few; D: TRBD2; J: TRBJ2-7; DNA: TGCGCCAGCAGCCTCCAACTGGGGAGTCTAGCGGGGTTATCCTACGAGCAGTACTTC; CDR3: CASSLQLGSLAGLSYEQYF
V: TRBV5-1; size: many; D: NA; J: TRBJ2-2; DNA: TGCGCCAGCAGCTTGGAAGGAATCGGGGAGCTGTTTTTT; CDR3: CASSLEGIGELFF
V: TRBV20-1; size: NA; D: NA; J: TRBJ2-1; DNA: TGCAGTGCTAGACCCCCGCCCTGGGGTTGGGACAATGAGCAGTTCTTC; CDR3: CSARPPPWGWDNEQFF
V: TRBV15; size: many; D: NA; J: TRBJ2-2; DNA: TGTGCCACCAGCAGAGCCTCAGGCGCCGGGGAGCTGTTTTTT; CDR3: CATSRASGAGELFF
V: TRBV7-9; size: NA; D: NA; J: TRBJ2-1; DNA: TGTGCCAGCAGAGTTGCTGGGGACTCCCGCTCCTACAATGAGCAGTTCTTC; CDR3: CASRVAGDSRSYNEQFF
V: TRBV7-9; size: many; D: NA; J: TRBJ1-6; DNA: TGTGCCAGCAGCCCTCAGGGGATCTCCTATAATTCACCCCTCCACTTT; CDR3: CASSPQGISYNSPLHF